This T cell receptor (beta chain) stems from a study of T-cell reconstitution after alpha-beta-depleted transplantation in children. Overall study results and limits: Reportedly, roughly two months post-transplant, alpha-beta T cells arose from several hundred expanded graft clones. Once a year had passed after transplant, T-cell counts and diversity came mostly from newly produced T cells.

This clonotype has at least ten counts. Its specificity is not known. Unique molecular identifiers were used to barcode this TCRbeta library. TCRdb re-analysed the PCR reads in MiXCR, keeping a single row per CDR3 protein. The table records 400,000 to 450,000 distinct CDR3 sequences, around 46% of them present only once. Trimming took off 3 bases at V and 7 bases at J, with 16 bases between the two ends. CDR3 length: 15 amino acids. This sample comprised PBMCs, obtained before TCRalphabeta/CD19-depleted stem cell transplant. This receptor was obtained from a girl aged 2 to 10 with aplastic anemia, due to receive a stem cell transplant. The rearrangement links TRBV12-3 or TRBV12-4 to TRBJ1-5; weak D call: TRBD1 (5 bases). CDR3 DNA: TGTGCCAGCAGTTTTAGGGACCCAGGCGGGCAGCCCCAGCATTTT. Its translation is CASSFRDPGGQPQHF.